These T cell receptor beta chains were read from a single sample in a study of blood T cell repertoires in COVID-19. Using immunoSEQ multiplex PCR, the repertoire was profiled, and TCRdb retains in-frame clones only, with some absent. The table shows under 300,000 clones, with 80% to 90% occurring only once. The sample taken for sequencing was PBMCs or T cells enriched from blood (not recorded which). These receptors were collected from a woman in her thirties or forties who had been exposed to COVID-19. Both conserved end residues are part of each CDR3. Fields, in order: D gene, V gene, J gene, clone size, CDR3 DNA, CDR3 protein. D genes are given only for firm matches. The size field is filled for only some rows; it gives once, few, many or a size class.

.	TRBV5-4	TRBJ1-1	.	TGTGCCAGCAGCCCGTGGACAGCCGATAACACTGAAGCTTTCTTT	CASSPWTADNTEAFF
TRBD1	TRBV29-1	TRBJ1-2	.	TGCAGCGTTCACGGGACAGATGATTATGGCTACACCTTC	CSVHGTDDYGYTF
TRBD1	TRBV27	TRBJ2-3	once	TGTGCCAGCAGGTTATCGGACAGGGGGCTAACAGATACGCAGTATTTT	CASRLSDRGLTDTQYF
TRBD2	TRBV6-2/TRBV6-3	TRBJ2-7	.	TGTGCCAGCAGTTACACAACAAGCGGGGGGCCATCTCGGGGCTACGAGCAGTACTTC	CASSYTTSGGPSRGYEQYF
.	TRBV3-1/TRBV3-2	TRBJ2-2	few	TGTGCCAGCAGCCACGAATTGGGCAGGGGCACCGGGGAGCTGTTTTTT	CASSHELGRGTGELFF
TRBD1	TRBV10-3	TRBJ1-6	.	TGTGCCATCAGGGAAGGACAGGGTGGACGACCCCTCCACTTT	CAIREGQGGRPLHF
TRBD1	TRBV7-3	TRBJ1-6	.	TGTGCCAGCAGCTTCGGACAGGTAGAGGCTTCACCCCTCCACTTT	CASSFGQVEASPLHF
TRBD2	TRBV9	TRBJ2-3	.	TGTGCCAGCAGCGTAGAGGCGGGAGGGCCAGATGATACGCAGTATTTT	CASSVEAGGPDDTQYF
TRBD1	TRBV10-3	TRBJ1-2	few	TGTGCCATCAGTGTGATCGAGGGGGCGGAAGGCTACACCTTC	CAISVIEGAEGYTF
.	TRBV7-9	TRBJ2-5	.	TGTGCCAGCAGCTTAGGCCCATTGGGGGCAAAAGGAGAGACCCAGTACTTC	CASSLGPLGAKGETQYF
TRBD1	TRBV7-3	TRBJ1-2	.	TGTGCCAGCAGCACGTACAGGGGTCCACGCTACACCTTC	CASSTYRGPRYTF
TRBD1	TRBV19	TRBJ1-2	.	TGTGCCAGTAGTATCATCCAAGAAGTGGACAGGAGCTATGGCTACACCTTC	CASSIIQEVDRSYGYTF
.	TRBV30	TRBJ1-6	.	TGTGCCTGGAGTGGTCCCAGGGGAGTAAGACCACCCCTCCACTTT	CAWSGPRGVRPPLHF
TRBD2	TRBV19	TRBJ2-3	.	TGTGCCAGTAGTACCCGCGGGGGAGTCACAGATACGCAGTATTTT	CASSTRGGVTDTQYF
.	TRBV5-4	TRBJ2-7	few	TGTGCCAGCAGCCCCGACGGGACTGTGGGGCACGAGCAGTACTTC	CASSPDGTVGHEQYF
TRBD1	TRBV5-1	TRBJ2-7	.	TGCGCCAGCTCCCGAACAGGGGCGACGAACGAGCAGTACTTC	CASSRTGATNEQYF
TRBD1	TRBV6-2/TRBV6-3	TRBJ1-1	.	TGTGCCAGCAACCCAGGGGGCTGGGTCACTGAAGCTTTCTTT	CASNPGGWVTEAFF
.	TRBV7-9	TRBJ1-2	.	TGTGCCAGCAGCTCCCCCAGGTTACTCCTCTATGGCTACACCTTC	CASSSPRLLLYGYTF
.	TRBV21-1	TRBJ2-7	.	TGTGCCAGCAGCAAAGGGCGACAGGGGTTAAGCTCCTACGAGCAGTACTTC	CASSKGRQGLSSYEQYF
.	TRBV6-5	TRBJ1-2	once	TGTGCCAGCAGACAGACCCGGTCGCTGGGCTATGGCTACACCTTC	CASRQTRSLGYGYTF
TRBD1	TRBV6-5	TRBJ1-2	.	TGTGCCAGCACTCTGGACAGGGTAGATGGCTACACCTTC	CASTLDRVDGYTF
.	TRBV4-2	TRBJ1-2	.	TGTGCCAGCAGCCAAGAGCCACAGCTCGCTTATGGCTACACCTTC	CASSQEPQLAYGYTF
.	TRBV7-2	TRBJ1-1	.	TGTGCCAGCAGCTTAGTACAGGGCCCTGAAGCTTTCTTT	CASSLVQGPEAFF
TRBD2	TRBV9	TRBJ2-3	.	TGTGCCAGCAGCGTAAGCGGGGGTCTTACGCTTCTGAGCACAGATACGCAGTATTTT	CASSVSGGLTLLSTDTQYF
.	TRBV6-4	TRBJ2-3	.	TGTGCCAGCAGCGTGGGGACTTCCACAGATACGCAGTATTTT	CASSVGTSTDTQYF
TRBD1	TRBV7-3	TRBJ1-2	.	TGTGCCAGCAGCTTAAATCTCGGGACAGGGTCTGGCTACACCTTC	CASSLNLGTGSGYTF
.	TRBV5-5	TRBJ1-4	few	TGTGCCAGCAGCTTCGGTGGGCCTAATGAAAAACTGTTTTTT	CASSFGGPNEKLFF
TRBD2	TRBV7-9	TRBJ2-3	.	TGTGCCAGCAGCTTTACTAGCGGGGCTACAGATACGCAGTATTTT	CASSFTSGATDTQYF